The 27 T cell receptor beta chains listed next were all sequenced from one sample in a study of OX40 agonist ivuxolimab in advanced cancers. Sequencing was performed with immunoSEQ multiplex PCR; in TCRdb, only in-frame clones are kept and a portion is missing. Of about 2,100 clones listed, over 70% are singletons. The specimen was CD4+ or CD8+ T cells sorted from blood, collected in a trial of the OX40 agonist ivuxolimab. The receptors originated from an adult with an advanced solid tumor such as melanoma, head and neck, liver or kidney cancer.

This clone appeared a few times. At the DNA level, this CDR3 is encoded by other sequences in the same sample as well. The DNA of the CDR3 is TGTGCCAGCAGTGAAGGGACTAGCGGATTCTCCTACGAGCAGTACTTC. It specifies CASSEGTSGFSYEQYF. This chain links TRBV2 with TRBJ2-7; 10 bases fit TRBD2. This CDR3 has 16 residues. Trimming cost V 1 base and J 0 bases; bases outside gene matches: 3. Germline CDR1 SNHLY, CDR2 FYNNEI. The variable domain in full, with the rest retrieved from reference TRBV2 and TRBJ2-7, is EPEVTQTPSHQVTQMGQEVILRCVPISNHLYFYWYRQILGQKVEFLVSFYNNEISEKSEIFDDQFSVERPDGSNFTLKIRSTKLEDSAMYFCASSEGTSGFSYEQYFGPGTRLTVT.

The J gene is TRBJ2-1, the V gene TRBV7-3; possible D gene TRBD1, 6 bases. From germline, CDR1 is SGHTA and CDR2 FQGTGA. The CDR3 sequence is 16 residues long. V dropped 5 bases and J dropped 7 bases, with 21 bases sitting between them. CDR3 in amino acids: CASSQDLVAGDNEQFF. In nucleotides, the CDR3 is TGTGCCAGCAGCCAAGATCTCGTGGCAGGGGATAATGAGCAGTTCTTC.

This chain connects TRBV21-1 to TRBJ1-2; TRBD1, the D gene given by the table, was not confirmed from the DNA. TRBV21-1 is described as a pseudogene. This CDR3 has 14 residues. CDR3 sequence: CASSKGTEHYGYTF. CDR3 sequence (DNA): TGTGCCAGCAGCAAGGGGACAGAACACTATGGCTACACCTTC.

The gene calls are TRBV5-6 and TRBJ2-7; 8 bases map to TRBD1. The CDR3 loop spans 13 amino acids. V lost 4 bases, J lost 6 bases, and 6 bases stayed unmatched. Per germline, CDR1 SGHDT and CDR2 YYEEEE. The CDR3 loop is CASSQWTGREQYF. DNA for the CDR3: TGTGCCAGCAGCCAGTGGACAGGGCGCGAGCAGTACTTC.

This CDR3 is CASSAPGDREQYF. In DNA form, the CDR3 reads TGTGCCAGCAGCGCGCCGGGGGATCGCGAGCAGTACTTC. The chain joins TRBV11-3 to TRBJ2-7, with D tentatively TRBD2 (6 bases). The CDR3 runs to 13 residues. The germline gives CDR1 SGHNT, CDR2 YENEEA. The V gene lost 5 bases and the J gene lost 6 bases, with 14 bases spanning the gap.

The chain is built from TRBV30 and TRBJ2-7; unclear D gene. The V gene lost 2 bases and the J gene lost 3 bases, with 8 bases spanning the gap. This CDR3 is built from 12 residues. The V gene's germline CDR1 is GTSNPN and CDR2 SVGIG (reference sequence). CDR3 nucleotides: TGTGCCTGGAGTCTCACGGACTACGAGCAGTACTTC. Its translation is CAWSLTDYEQYF.

J is TRBJ1-1 and V is TRBV5-6; the match to TRBD1 covers 10 bases. The germline CDR1 and CDR2 sequences are SGHDT and YYEEEE. V lost 0 bases, J lost 6 bases, and 2 bases stayed unmatched. There are 14 residues in the CDR3. CDR3 coding DNA: TGTGCCAGCAGCTTGGGGACAGGGGGGGCTGAAGCTTTCTTT. Residues: CASSLGTGGAEAFF.

The table lists this clone with a few counts. This sequence joins TRBV30 and TRBJ1-1; D not resolved. Trimming left V 4 bases short and J 1 base short, with 4 bases between. The germline V gene encodes CDR1 GTSNPN and CDR2 SVGIG (reference sequence). The CDR3 has 11 residues. Written as DNA, the CDR3 is TGTGCCTGGATCGAGAACACTGAAGCTTTCTTT. Its translation is CAWIENTEAFF.

The chain recombines TRBV7-3 with TRBJ2-1, with 13 bases fitting TRBD2. The CDR3 totals 16 residues. The germline V gene encodes CDR1 SGHTA and CDR2 FQGTGA. V shed 2 bases, J shed 10 bases, and the junction held 8 bases outside the gene matches. In DNA, the CDR3 is TGTGCCAGCAGCTTAGGGACACTAGCGGGAGGGGAAGAGCAGTTCTTC. Translated, it gives CASSLGTLAGGEEQFF.

V usage is TRBV7-3 and J usage is TRBJ2-3; 10 bases agree with TRBD2. V shed 5 bases, J shed 4 bases, and the junction held 6 bases outside the gene matches. The germline CDR1 and CDR2 sequences are SGHTA and FQGTGA. The CDR3 contains 15 residues. The CDR3 region has the DNA TGTGCCAGCAGCGCTACTAGCGGGGAGTCAGATACGCAGTATTTT. As protein: CASSATSGESDTQYF.

The V call is TRBV7-8, the J call TRBJ2-2, with unresolved D. V was clipped by 0 bases and J by 0 bases, with 5 bases between them. Germline lookup yields CDR1 SGHVS and CDR2 FQNEAQ. The CDR3 has 15 residues. The CDR3 DNA is TGTGCCAGCAGCTTAGCGAGAACGAACACCGGGGAGCTGTTTTTT. Amino acid sequence: CASSLARTNTGELFF.

This clone was detected once. This chain connects TRBV13 to TRBJ1-1, with D maybe TRBD1 (6 bases). CDR1 is PRHDT, CDR2 FYEKMQ, per germline (reference sequence). Trimming left V 5 bases short and J 5 bases short, with 21 bases between. CDR3 size: 16 residues. This CDR3 is CASSPREGGGGTEAFF. In DNA, the CDR3 is TGTGCCAGCAGCCCCCGGGAAGGGGGAGGAGGGACTGAAGCTTTCTTT.

This chain's CDR3 is CASSVSLDSTDTQYF. The CDR3 DNA sequence: TGTGCCAGCAGTGTTTCCCTAGACAGCACAGATACGCAGTATTTT. The rearrangement joins TRBV2 to TRBJ2-3; no clear D gene. The CDR3 loop spans 15 amino acids. Germline V lookup: CDR1 SNHLY, CDR2 FYNNEI. V lost 4 bases and J lost 0, with 11 bases in between.

This clone was recorded only once. This rearrangement joins TRBV7-9 to TRBJ1-2, with D uncertain. In germline, CDR1 is SEHNR, CDR2 FQNEAQ (reference sequence). V lost 1 base to trimming and J lost 2 bases, with 5 bases between them. CDR3 size: 13 residues. The CDR3 coding sequence is TGTGCCAGCAGCTTAGGGTTCAACTATGGCTACACCTTC. Protein sequence: CASSLGFNYGYTF.

This clone showed up just once. This chain uses TRBV5-6 with TRBJ2-7; TRBD1 matches at 12 bases. V gave up 3 bases and J gave up 4 bases; unmatched junction bases: 2. The germline CDR1 and CDR2 sequences are SGHDT and YYEEEE. CDR3 length: 14 amino acids. CDR3 nucleotide sequence: TGTGCCAGCAGCTCGGGACAGGGGGCTTACGAGCAGTACTTC. Its translation: CASSSGQGAYEQYF.

The chain recombines TRBV6-4 with TRBJ2-2; 7 bases line up with TRBD2. This CDR3 has 15 amino acids. Germline V gene data show CDR1 as MRHNA and CDR2 as SNTAGT. Trimming took 4 bases from V and 3 from J; bases not matched to a gene: 5. The CDR3: CASSVAGEDTGELFF. The CDR3 nucleotides read TGTGCCAGCAGTGTTGCGGGAGAGGACACCGGGGAGCTGTTTTTT.

The chain links TRBV27 to TRBJ2-4; the D gene could be TRBD1 or TRBD2 (5 bases each). Germline CDR1 MNHEY, CDR2 SMNVEV (reference sequence). Trimming pared 5 bases from V and 0 bases from J, leaving 17 bases between. The CDR3 has 17 amino acids. This CDR3 reads CASSHGTEGLAKNIQYF. The CDR3 bases are TGTGCCAGCAGTCATGGGACCGAGGGTTTAGCCAAAAACATTCAGTACTTC.

V and J are TRBV9 and TRBJ2-3; TRBD1 matches 9 bases. V dropped 2 bases and J dropped 2; count of bases not matched to a gene: 6. Germline values: CDR1 SGDLS, CDR2 YYNGEE. This CDR3 is 16 amino acids long. The CDR3 protein is CASSVRGTGFTDTQYF. CDR3 DNA sequence: TGTGCCAGCAGCGTGCGCGGGACAGGGTTCACAGATACGCAGTATTTT.

The V and J genes are TRBV27 and TRBJ2-3; perhaps TRBD2 as D (6 bases). CDR3 length equals 13 residues. V lost 3 bases and J 6 bases, leaving 10 bases between the germline ends. The germline V gene encodes CDR1 MNHEY and CDR2 SMNVEV (reference sequence). The CDR3 DNA reads TGTGCCAGCAGTTTCTCGGGAGTTGATACGCAGTATTTT. Its translation: CASSFSGVDTQYF.

In its sample, this clone is large. J is TRBJ2-1 and V is TRBV6-6; the D gene could be TRBD1 or TRBD2 (6 bases each). V dropped 8 bases and J dropped 0 bases, with 17 bases sitting between them. Per the germline V gene, CDR1 is MNHNY and CDR2 is SVGAGI (reference sequence). The CDR3 has 16 residues. CDR3 bases: TGTGCCAGCGAGAGGGGGGCGGGGAGCTCCTACAATGAGCAGTTCTTC. This codes for CASERGAGSSYNEQFF.

This sequence joins TRBV27 and TRBJ2-2; either TRBD1 or TRBD2 may fit D (5 bases each). This CDR3 is built from 13 residues. The germline V and J ends were trimmed by 1 base and 5 bases, with 5 bases remaining between them. The germline V gene has CDR1 MNHEY and CDR2 SMNVEV (reference sequence). CDR3 region: CASSLWGTGELFF. CDR3 DNA sequence: TGTGCCAGCAGTTTATGGGGGACCGGGGAGCTGTTTTTT.

The V and J genes are TRBV28 and TRBJ1-2, with a weak D call TRBD1 (6 bases). Germline CDR1 MDHEN, CDR2 SYDVKM. V lost 3 bases and J 6 bases, leaving 11 bases between the germline ends. The CDR3 consists of 13 residues. The CDR3: CASSLPGANGYTF. The CDR3 DNA follows: TGTGCCAGCAGTTTGCCGGGGGCGAATGGCTACACCTTC.

DNA of the CDR3: TGTGCCAGCAGCTTATGGGCTAGCGGGAGAGGCGCCTACAATGAGCAGTTCTTC. This sequence encodes CASSLWASGRGAYNEQFF. V and J are TRBV7-3 and TRBJ2-1; TRBD2 matches at 10 bases. There are 18 residues in the CDR3. CDR1 SGHTA and CDR2 FQGTGA come from the germline V gene. Unmatched junction bases numbered 9, after V lost 2 bases and J lost 2 bases.

In its sample, this clone was seen a few times. The chain combines TRBV25-1 with TRBJ2-2; 7 bases agree with TRBD2. CDR1 is MGHDK and CDR2 is SYGVNS in the germline V gene. V shed 10 bases, J shed 3 bases, and the junction held 8 bases outside the gene matches. CDR3 length: 14 amino acids. CDR3 loop: CATQLAGDTGELFF. The CDR3 DNA sequence: TGTGCCACTCAGCTGGCGGGGGACACCGGGGAGCTGTTTTTT.

The chain combines TRBV27 with TRBJ2-1; D is perhaps TRBD1 (5 bases). V shed 2 bases and J shed 3 bases, with 17 bases lying between them. This CDR3 comprises 17 residues. The germline V gene has CDR1 MNHEY and CDR2 SMNVEV (reference sequence). The CDR3 DNA sequence: TGTGCCAGCAGTTTACAGCCGGACACAGGATTCTACAATGAGCAGTTCTTC. Its protein product is CASSLQPDTGFYNEQFF.

The genes are TRBV9 and TRBJ1-2, with D maybe TRBD1 (6 bases). Trimming pared 4 bases from V and 0 bases from J, leaving 13 bases between. CDR1 SGDLS and CDR2 YYNGEE come from the germline V gene. The CDR3 sequence is 15 residues long. CDR3: CASSPLTGPNYGYTF. In nucleotides, the CDR3 is TGTGCCAGCAGCCCACTGACAGGACCTAACTATGGCTACACCTTC.

The chain is built from TRBV6-6 and TRBJ2-7; possibly TRBD1 or TRBD2 for D (5 bases each). This CDR3 is built from 14 residues. Germline V gene data show CDR1 as MNHNY and CDR2 as SVGAGI (reference sequence). V shed 6 bases and J shed 3 bases, with 15 bases lying between them. The CDR3 region has the DNA TGTGCCAGCAGCCAGGGAGCTGTTGGCTACGAGCAGTACTTC. It translates to CASSQGAVGYEQYF.